These 28 T cell receptor beta chains share one sample of origin, sequenced in a study of blood T cells in healthy people across ages (dated by TCRdb to between 2015 and 2017). Library prep was done by 5' RACE. The data were produced on an Illumina HiSeq 2500. A second PCR of roughly 7 to 11 cycles was performed with a sample-barcoded 5' primer and a J-beta primer mix. TCRdb reran the public reads through fastp at Q25 and MiXCR, keeping productive beta chains. Under each unique CDR3 protein, matching rows form one entry showing the most common genes and DNA. This sample is represented by hundreds of thousands of distinct CDR3 sequences; 49% of them were singletons. Roughly 34% of the sample is in the top ten clones. The material sequenced was blood. Every receptor here comes from a woman aged 55-70 years in good health.

This clonotype was seen only a few times. The V call is TRBV18, the J call TRBJ1-6, with D maybe TRBD1 (5 bases). Germline V CDR1 and CDR2: KGHSH, LQKENI. Trimming took 3 bases from V and 6 from J, leaving 12 bases between them. CDR3 length equals 15 residues. CDR3 DNA: TGTGCCAGCTCACCCAGCCAGGGAGTTAATTCACCCCTCCACTTT. This gives the protein CASSPSQGVNSPLHF.

This clonotype appeared a few times. This chain joins TRBV20-1 and TRBJ1-5; D ambiguous. Germline CDR1 and CDR2: DFQATT and SNEGSKA (reference sequence). CDR3 length equals 13 residues. The V and J ends lost 7 bases and 9 bases respectively, with 19 bases between them. CDR3 in amino acids: CSVSADNPGPQHF. DNA of the CDR3: TGCAGTGTTTCGGCTGACAACCCGGGGCCCCAGCATTTT.

There are a few counts of this clonotype. This chain links TRBV3-1 with TRBJ2-7; 10 positions match TRBD1. The CDR3 covers 18 residues. The J segment lost 2 bases and the V segment lost 1 base, leaving 11 bases of the junction unmatched. Looked up from germline, CDR1 is LGHDT and CDR2 is YNNKEL (reference sequence). This CDR3 reads CASSQAYPGQGTAYEQYF. In nucleotides, the CDR3 is TGTGCCAGCAGCCAAGCGTATCCGGGACAGGGGACAGCCTACGAGCAGTACTTC.

The V call is TRBV11-2, the J call TRBJ2-1, with 7 bases matching TRBD2. This CDR3 is 14 amino acids long. Germline CDR1 is SGHAT and CDR2 is FQNNGV. V was pared by 1 base and J by 5 bases, with 2 bases of the junction left unmatched. CDR3 DNA: TGTGCCAGCAGCTTAGCTAGCGGAAACAATGAGCAGTTCTTC. Amino acids: CASSLASGNNEQFF.

The chain couples TRBV4-2 to TRBJ1-2; 7 bases map to TRBD1. Germline trimming cut 6 bases from V and 2 bases from J; bases unmatched to any gene: 6. Germline-derived CDR1 and CDR2 are LGHNA and YNFKEQ. The CDR3 extends over 14 amino acids. CDR3: CASRPTGDNYGYTF. As DNA, the CDR3 is TGTGCCAGCAGACCCACAGGGGACAACTATGGCTACACCTTC.

This chain connects TRBV29-1 to TRBJ1-4, with 7 bases lining up with TRBD1. This CDR3 has 12 residues. V shed 7 bases, J shed 8 bases, and the junction held 7 bases outside the gene matches. Germline V gene data show CDR1 as SQVTM and CDR2 as ANQGSEA. In DNA form, the CDR3 reads TGCAGCGCCATAACCAGGGGGGAAAAACTGTTTTTT. This sequence encodes CSAITRGEKLFF.

V usage is TRBV20-1 and J usage is TRBJ2-1, with 8 bases aligning to TRBD1. Germline values: CDR1 DFQATT, CDR2 SNEGSKA (reference sequence). The CDR3 length is 14 residues. Germline trimming cut 3 bases from V and 2 bases from J; bases unmatched to any gene: 3. This CDR3 is CSARTTGAYNEQFF. CDR3 sequence (DNA): TGCAGTGCTAGGACGACAGGGGCCTACAATGAGCAGTTCTTC.

This clonotype was observed a single time. The rearrangement joins TRBV5-5 to TRBJ2-7, with D hard to call. The J call may be in error: the DNA end matches TRBJ2-5 better. Germline values: CDR1 SGHKS, CDR2 YYEKEE (reference sequence). This CDR3 contains 13 residues. CDR3 sequence reads: CASSFVTRETQYF. The CDR3, as DNA: TGTGCCAGCAGCTTTGTCACTCGGGAGACCCAGTACTTC.

V gene TRBV6-1 combines with J gene TRBJ2-1; TRBD2 matches 14 bases. Germline V gene data show CDR1 as MNHNS and CDR2 as SASEGT. The CDR3 contains 16 residues. The ends lost 7 bases at V and 7 bases at J; junction bases unmatched: 9. As DNA, the CDR3 is TGTGCCAGCACTAAGGGACTAGCGGGAGTATCGAATGAGCAGTTCTTC. Protein product: CASTKGLAGVSNEQFF.

This chain connects TRBV29-1 to TRBJ2-5; D is ambiguous. The J call could be wrong; TRBJ2-7 is a better fit for the DNA end. The length of the CDR3 is 12 residues. The germline V gene has CDR1 SQVTM and CDR2 ANQGSEA. The DNA for the CDR3 is TGCAGCGTGAGTTGGTCCACCTACGAGCAGTACTTC. The encoded protein is CSVSWSTYEQYF.

The table lists this clonotype with many counts. V is TRBV19 and J is TRBJ1-2; 8 bases are shared with TRBD1. V lost 6 bases to trimming and J lost 7 bases; unmatched junction nucleotides: 7. Germline V lookup: CDR1 LNHDA, CDR2 SQIVND (reference sequence). The CDR3 extends over 13 amino acids. This CDR3 reads CASRGTGQAGYTF. In nucleotides, the CDR3 is TGTGCCAGTAGAGGGACAGGACAGGCTGGCTACACCTTC.

The J gene is TRBJ1-2, the V gene TRBV3-1; 7 positions agree with TRBD1. The J segment lost 4 bases and the V segment lost 0 bases, leaving 11 bases of the junction unmatched. There are 17 residues in the CDR3. In germline, CDR1 is LGHDT, CDR2 YNNKEL (reference sequence). The CDR3 region is CASSQDPWEGASYGYTF. The CDR3 DNA reads as TGTGCCAGCAGCCAAGACCCCTGGGAGGGGGCTTCCTATGGCTACACCTTC. Filled out from reference TRBV3-1 and TRBJ1-2, the complete variable domain reads DTAVSQTPKYLVTQMGNDKSIKCEQNLGHDTMYWYKQDSKKFLKIMFSYNNKELIINETVPNRFSPKSPDKAHLNLHINSLELGDSAVYFCASSQDPWEGASYGYTFGSGTRLTVV.

The chain has TRBV27 and TRBJ2-7, with a possible D match to TRBD2 (6 bases). V was shortened by 3 bases and J by 4 bases, with 13 bases between the two germline ends. This CDR3 has 14 amino acids. Looked up from germline, CDR1 is MNHEY and CDR2 is SMNVEV (reference sequence). CDR3 protein: CASSLQRTTYEQYF. For the CDR3, the DNA is TGTGCCAGCAGTTTGCAGCGGACTACATACGAGCAGTACTTC.

In this sample, this clonotype turned up once. This sequence joins TRBV7-2 and TRBJ2-3; TRBD2 is a possible D gene (5 bases). V gave up 5 bases and J gave up 2 bases, with 14 bases separating them. The CDR3 has 15 residues. Germline V lookup: CDR1 SGHTA, CDR2 FQGNSA. The chain's CDR3 is CASSPTRGDTDTQYF. The CDR3 DNA reads TGTGCCAGCAGCCCTACCCGGGGAGACACAGATACGCAGTATTTT.

As for this clonotype: One end of the junction does not line up with germline, which may come from a read error. This chain joins TRBV7-9 and TRBJ2-3; TRBD2 matches at 9 bases. This CDR3 is built from 17 residues. Germline V lookup: CDR1 SEHNR, CDR2 FQNEAQ (reference sequence). CDR3 region: CASSRTDTSGSTDTQYF. For the CDR3, the DNA is TGTGCTAGCAGCCGGACAGATACTAGCGGGAGCACAGATACGCAGTATTTT.

The rearrangement joins TRBV6-2 or TRBV6-3 to TRBJ2-1; TRBD2 aligns across 10 bases. The CDR3 has 15 amino acids. Looked up from germline, CDR1 is MNHEY and CDR2 is SVGEGT. J lost 10 bases, V lost 7 bases, and 13 bases had no gene match. This chain's CDR3 is CASTRRTSGTYEQFF. The CDR3 bases are TGTGCCAGCACAAGAAGGACTAGCGGTACCTACGAGCAGTTCTTC.

This clonotype was found a few times. J is TRBJ2-7 and V is TRBV7-2; D not resolved. This CDR3 region has 13 residues. From germline, CDR1 is SGHTA and CDR2 FQGNSA. Trimming left V 5 bases short and J 3 bases short, with 11 bases between. The chain's CDR3 is CASSPRAFYEQYF. The CDR3 DNA is TGTGCCAGCAGCCCCCGGGCGTTCTACGAGCAGTACTTC.

This clonotype was recorded many times. The chain is built from TRBV29-1 and TRBJ2-7; 7 bases are a match to TRBD2. Germline CDR1 reads SQVTM; CDR2 reads ANQGSEA. V shed 4 bases, J shed 5 bases, and the junction held 17 bases outside the gene matches. The CDR3 spans 16 residues. CDR3 residues: CSVVFSTGRVSNEQYF. The CDR3 DNA reads TGCAGCGTTGTGTTTAGTACGGGGAGGGTTAGTAACGAGCAGTACTTC.

The genes are TRBV12-3 or TRBV12-4 and TRBJ1-2, with 7 positions matching TRBD1. The CDR3 has 13 residues. The trim removed 6 bases at V and 1 base at J, leaving 2 bases unmatched. Written as DNA, the CDR3 is TGTGCCAGCAGAAGGGACAGTAACTATGGCTACACCTTC. Translation gives CASRRDSNYGYTF.

This clonotype was recorded many times. The genes are TRBV27 and TRBJ1-2, with D perhaps matching TRBD1 (5 bases). Deletions cut 5 bases from V and 6 bases from J, with 13 bases between. CDR3 length: 13 amino acids. Germline V gives CDR1 MNHEY, CDR2 SMNVEV (reference sequence). The CDR3 DNA reads TGTGCCAGCAGTGTCGAGGGGAGCGATGGCTACACCTTC. Translated: CASSVEGSDGYTF.

Comments on this clonotype: One end of the junction fails to match germline, which may point to a read error. This sequence joins TRBV5-1 and TRBJ1-4; TRBD1 might be the D (6 bases). Germline CDR1 reads SGHRS; CDR2 reads YFSETQ. The CDR3 contains 17 residues. CDR3 in DNA: TGCGCCAGCAGCCCGGACAGACAGCCATCAACCAATGAAAAACTGTTTTTT. Translation: CASSPDRQPSTNEKLFF.

V usage is TRBV7-2 and J usage is TRBJ1-1; 7 bases align to TRBD1. V was pared by 5 bases and J by 7 bases, with 7 bases of the junction left unmatched. The CDR3 extends over 13 amino acids. The V gene's germline CDR1 is SGHTA and CDR2 FQGNSA. Written as DNA, the CDR3 is TGTGCCAGCAGCGAACAGGGGACGGATGAAGCTTTCTTT. Its translation is CASSEQGTDEAFF.

The V and J genes are TRBV7-6 and TRBJ2-2; D gene unclear. CDR1 SGHVS and CDR2 FNYEAQ come from the germline V gene. The CDR3 runs 13 residues. V was cut by 6 bases and J by 4 bases, with 9 bases left in between. CDR3 nucleotide sequence: TGTGCCAGCAGTTCTAGTGGCACCGGGGAGCTGTTTTTT. This gives the protein CASSSSGTGELFF.

J is TRBJ1-5 and V is TRBV7-2, with D possibly matching TRBD1 (5 bases). The CDR3 is 15 residues long. V was trimmed by 8 bases and J by 1 base, leaving 15 bases between them. Germline V gene sequence: CDR1 SGHTA, CDR2 FQGNSA. The CDR3 bases are TGTGCCAGCGGGCCTGGGGACGTGAGCAATCAGCCCCAGCATTTT. Translating gives CASGPGDVSNQPQHF.

This clonotype was counted a few times. J is TRBJ2-1 and V is TRBV2; 10 bases are a match to TRBD2. This CDR3 comprises 15 residues. Germline V CDR1 and CDR2: SNHLY, FYNNEI. V shed 5 bases, J shed 5 bases, and the junction held 6 bases outside the gene matches. The CDR3 region is CASSLAGGYNNEQFF. The DNA for the CDR3 is TGTGCCAGCAGTTTAGCGGGAGGTTATAACAATGAGCAGTTCTTC.

This clonotype was seen a few times. The chain couples TRBV20-1 to TRBJ2-1, with 9 bases that match TRBD2. With 7 bases clipped from V and 8 bases from J, the junction kept 12 bases outside the gene matches. This CDR3 spans 14 amino acids. Germline CDR1 DFQATT, CDR2 SNEGSKA (reference sequence). The CDR3 loop is CSGEVAGDNYEQFF. CDR3 DNA sequence: TGCAGTGGGGAGGTAGCGGGAGATAACTATGAGCAGTTCTTC.

CDR3 amino acids: CASSGTSGGYNEQYF. Here the CDR3 DNA reads TGTGCCAGCAGTGGGACTAGCGGGGGGTACAATGAGCAGTACTTC. V gene TRBV12-3 or TRBV12-4 combines with J gene TRBJ2-1; 15 bases fit TRBD2. The end of the DNA aligns better with TRBJ2-7, so the J call may be wrong. CDR3 length equals 15 residues.

The chain couples TRBV20-1 to TRBJ1-2, with TRBD1 as a possible D gene (5 bases). Trimming removed 4 bases at V and 0 bases at J, with 9 bases between. This CDR3 spans 13 amino acids. Germline assignment: CDR1 DFQATT and CDR2 SNEGSKA (reference sequence). The CDR3 loop is CSAIDSSNYGYTF. CDR3 DNA: TGCAGTGCTATCGACAGTTCTAACTATGGCTACACCTTC.